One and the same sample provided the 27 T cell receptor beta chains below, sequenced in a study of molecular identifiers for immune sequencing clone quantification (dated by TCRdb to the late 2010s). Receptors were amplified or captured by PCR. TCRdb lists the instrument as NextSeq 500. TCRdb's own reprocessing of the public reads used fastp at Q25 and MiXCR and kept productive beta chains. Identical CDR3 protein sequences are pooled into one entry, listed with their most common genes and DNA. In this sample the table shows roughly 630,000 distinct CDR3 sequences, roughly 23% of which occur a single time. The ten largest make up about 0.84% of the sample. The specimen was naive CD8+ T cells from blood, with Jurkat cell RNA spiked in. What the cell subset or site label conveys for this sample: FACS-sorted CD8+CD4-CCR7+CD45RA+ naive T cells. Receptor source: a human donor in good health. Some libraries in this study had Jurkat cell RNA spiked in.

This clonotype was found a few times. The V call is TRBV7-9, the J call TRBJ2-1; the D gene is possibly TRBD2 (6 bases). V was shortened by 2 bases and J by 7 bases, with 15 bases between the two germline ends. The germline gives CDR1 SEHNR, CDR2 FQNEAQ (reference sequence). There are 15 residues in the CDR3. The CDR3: CASSLMTSWGNEQFF. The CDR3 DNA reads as TGTGCCAGCAGCTTAATGACTAGTTGGGGAAATGAGCAGTTCTTC.

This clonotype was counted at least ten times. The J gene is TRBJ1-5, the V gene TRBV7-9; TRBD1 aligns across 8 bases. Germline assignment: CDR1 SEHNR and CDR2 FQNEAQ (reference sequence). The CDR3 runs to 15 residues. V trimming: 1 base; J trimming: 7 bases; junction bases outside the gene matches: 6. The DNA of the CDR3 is TGTGCCAGCAGCTTAGGCAGGACAGGGAACCAGCCCCAGCATTTT. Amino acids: CASSLGRTGNQPQHF. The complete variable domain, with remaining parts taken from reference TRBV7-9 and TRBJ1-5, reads DTGVSQNPRHKITKRGQNVTFRCDPISEHNRLYWYRQTLGQGPEFLTYFQNEAQLEKSRLLSDRFSAERPKGSFSTLEIQRTEQGDSAMYLCASSLGRTGNQPQHFGDGTRLSIL.

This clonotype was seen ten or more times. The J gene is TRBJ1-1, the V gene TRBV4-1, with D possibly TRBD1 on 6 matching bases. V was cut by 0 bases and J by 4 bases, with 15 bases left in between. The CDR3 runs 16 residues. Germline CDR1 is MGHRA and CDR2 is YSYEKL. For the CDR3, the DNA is TGCGCCAGCAGCCAAGATCCCCAGGGGCGAGGCACTGAAGCTTTCTTT. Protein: CASSQDPQGRGTEAFF.

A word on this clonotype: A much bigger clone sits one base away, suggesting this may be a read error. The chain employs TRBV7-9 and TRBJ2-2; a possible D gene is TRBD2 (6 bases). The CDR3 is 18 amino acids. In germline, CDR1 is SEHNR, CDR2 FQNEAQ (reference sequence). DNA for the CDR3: TGTGCCAGCAGCTGGGATCTTGGGACGGACCCTAAAGGCGGGAAGCTGTTTTTT. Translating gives CASSWDLGTDPKGGKLFF.

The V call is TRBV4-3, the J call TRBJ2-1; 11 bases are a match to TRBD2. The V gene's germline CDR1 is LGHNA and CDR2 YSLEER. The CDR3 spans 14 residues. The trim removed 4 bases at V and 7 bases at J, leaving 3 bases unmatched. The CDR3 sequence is CASSPGLAANEQFF. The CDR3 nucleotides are TGCGCCAGCAGCCCGGGACTAGCGGCTAATGAGCAGTTCTTC.

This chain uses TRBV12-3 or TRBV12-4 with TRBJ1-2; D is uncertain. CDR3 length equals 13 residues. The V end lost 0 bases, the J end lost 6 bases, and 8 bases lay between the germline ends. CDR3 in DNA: TGTGCCAGCAGTTTAGCCCTGTCCGATGGCTACACCTTC. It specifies CASSLALSDGYTF.

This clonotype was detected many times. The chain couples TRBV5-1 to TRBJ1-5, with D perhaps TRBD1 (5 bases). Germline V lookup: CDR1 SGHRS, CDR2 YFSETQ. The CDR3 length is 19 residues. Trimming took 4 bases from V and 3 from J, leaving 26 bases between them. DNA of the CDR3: TGCGCCAGCAGCCGGATAAACAGGTTAAGAACGGGTAACAATCAGCCCCAGCATTTT. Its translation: CASSRINRLRTGNNQPQHF.

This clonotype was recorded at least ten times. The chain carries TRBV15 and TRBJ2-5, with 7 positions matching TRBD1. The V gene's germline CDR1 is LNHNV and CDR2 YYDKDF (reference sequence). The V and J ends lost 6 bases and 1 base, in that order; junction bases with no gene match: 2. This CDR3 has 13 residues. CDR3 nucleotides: TGTGCCACCAGGGACAGGCCCCAAGAGACCCAGTACTTC. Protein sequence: CATRDRPQETQYF.

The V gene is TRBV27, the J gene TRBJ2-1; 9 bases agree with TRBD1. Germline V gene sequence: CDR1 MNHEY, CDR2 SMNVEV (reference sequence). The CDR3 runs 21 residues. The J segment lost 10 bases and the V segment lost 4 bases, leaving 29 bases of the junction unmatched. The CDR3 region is CASSSLSGTGNPRHVILEQFF. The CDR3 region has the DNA TGTGCCAGCAGTTCACTATCCGGGACAGGGAATCCCCGACACGTAATTTTGGAGCAGTTCTTC.

The CDR3 sequence: CASSQDAMYEQYF. For the CDR3, the DNA is TGTGCCAGCAGCCAAGATGCAATGTACGAGCAGTACTTC. This chain connects TRBV3-1 to TRBJ2-7, with D unclear. Per germline, CDR1 LGHDT and CDR2 YNNKEL (reference sequence). Deletions cut 0 bases from V and 4 bases from J, with 7 bases between. The CDR3 totals 13 residues.

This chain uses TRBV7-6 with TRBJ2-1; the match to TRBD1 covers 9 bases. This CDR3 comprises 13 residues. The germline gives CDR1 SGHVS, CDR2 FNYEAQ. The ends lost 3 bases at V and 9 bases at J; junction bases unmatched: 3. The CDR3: CASSLGQGSEQFF. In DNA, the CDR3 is TGTGCCAGCAGCTTGGGACAGGGAAGTGAGCAGTTCTTC.

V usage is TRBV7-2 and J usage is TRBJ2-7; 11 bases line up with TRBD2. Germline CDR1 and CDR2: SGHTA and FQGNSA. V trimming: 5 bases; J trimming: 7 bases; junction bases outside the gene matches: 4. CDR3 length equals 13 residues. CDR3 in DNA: TGTGCCAGCAGCGCCGGGACTAGCGGTGAGCAGTACTTC. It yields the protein CASSAGTSGEQYF.

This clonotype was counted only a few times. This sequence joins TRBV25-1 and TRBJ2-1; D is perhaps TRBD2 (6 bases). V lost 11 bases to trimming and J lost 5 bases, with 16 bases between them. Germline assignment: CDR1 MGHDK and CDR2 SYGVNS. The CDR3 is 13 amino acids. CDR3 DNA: TGTGCCGCGGGGAGAGACAGTAACAATGAGCAGTTCTTC. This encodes CAAGRDSNNEQFF.

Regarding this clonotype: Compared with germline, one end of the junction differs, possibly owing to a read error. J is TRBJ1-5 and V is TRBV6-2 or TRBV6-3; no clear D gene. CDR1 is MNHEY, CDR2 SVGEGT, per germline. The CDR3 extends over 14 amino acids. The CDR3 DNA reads TGTGCCAGCAGTTACTCGGGCAGAGATCAGCCCCAGTACTTT. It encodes CASSYSGRDQPQYF.

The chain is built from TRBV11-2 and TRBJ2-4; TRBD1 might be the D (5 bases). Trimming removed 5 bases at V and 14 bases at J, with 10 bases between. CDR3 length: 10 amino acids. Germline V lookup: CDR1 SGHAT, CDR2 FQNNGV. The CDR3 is CASSGHRKYF. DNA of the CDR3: TGTGCCAGCAGCGGACACCGGAAGTACTTC.

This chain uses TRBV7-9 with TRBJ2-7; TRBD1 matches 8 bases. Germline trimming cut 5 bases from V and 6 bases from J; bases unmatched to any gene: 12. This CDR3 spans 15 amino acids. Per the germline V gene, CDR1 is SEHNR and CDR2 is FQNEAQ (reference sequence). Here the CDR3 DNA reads TGTGCCAGCAGCCCCCCAGCGAATGACAGGGGCGAGCAGTACTTC. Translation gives CASSPPANDRGEQYF.

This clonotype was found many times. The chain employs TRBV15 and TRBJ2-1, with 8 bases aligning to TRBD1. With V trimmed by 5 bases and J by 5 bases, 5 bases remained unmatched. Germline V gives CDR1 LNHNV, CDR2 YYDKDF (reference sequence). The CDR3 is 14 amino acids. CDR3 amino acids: CATSRQTGDNEQFF. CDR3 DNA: TGTGCCACCAGCCGCCAGACAGGGGACAATGAGCAGTTCTTC.

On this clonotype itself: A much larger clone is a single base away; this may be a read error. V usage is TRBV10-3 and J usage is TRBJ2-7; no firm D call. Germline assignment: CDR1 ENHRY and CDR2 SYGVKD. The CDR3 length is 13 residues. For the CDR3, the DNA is TGTGCCATCGGTGAGTCGAATTCTTACGAGCAGTACTTC. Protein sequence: CAIGESNSYEQYF.

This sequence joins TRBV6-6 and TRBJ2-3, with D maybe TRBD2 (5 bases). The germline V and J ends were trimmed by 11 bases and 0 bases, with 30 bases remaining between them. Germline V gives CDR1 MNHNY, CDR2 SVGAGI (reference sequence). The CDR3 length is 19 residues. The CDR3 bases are TGTGCCTTACGAAGTTTGGCTGGGATACGGAGGACTAGCACAGATACGCAGTATTTT. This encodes CALRSLAGIRRTSTDTQYF.

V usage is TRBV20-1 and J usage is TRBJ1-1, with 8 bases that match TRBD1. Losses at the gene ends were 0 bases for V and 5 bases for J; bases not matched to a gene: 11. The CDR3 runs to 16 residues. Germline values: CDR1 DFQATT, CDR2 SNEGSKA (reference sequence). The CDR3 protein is CSARDTDRVVLTEAFF. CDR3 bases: TGCAGTGCTAGAGATACGGACAGGGTGGTATTGACTGAAGCTTTCTTT.

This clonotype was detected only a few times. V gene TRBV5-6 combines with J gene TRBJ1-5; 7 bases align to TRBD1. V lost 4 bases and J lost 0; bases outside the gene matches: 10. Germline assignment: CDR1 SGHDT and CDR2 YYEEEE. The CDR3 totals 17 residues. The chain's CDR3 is CASSLGGAADSNQPQHF. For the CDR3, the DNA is TGTGCCAGCAGCCTAGGGGGCGCGGCGGATAGCAATCAGCCCCAGCATTTT.

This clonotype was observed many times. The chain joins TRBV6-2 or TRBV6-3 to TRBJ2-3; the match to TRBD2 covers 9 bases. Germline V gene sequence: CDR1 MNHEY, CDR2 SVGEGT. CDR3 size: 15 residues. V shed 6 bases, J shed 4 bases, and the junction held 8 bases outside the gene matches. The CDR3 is CASSQISGSSDTQYF. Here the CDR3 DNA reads TGTGCCAGCAGCCAAATTAGCGGGAGCTCAGATACGCAGTATTTT.

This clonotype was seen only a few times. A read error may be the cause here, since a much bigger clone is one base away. CDR3 coding DNA: TGTGCCGGCAGCCCGGGGACTAGCGGGATCTACAATGAGCAGTTCTTC. Amino acid sequence: CAGSPGTSGIYNEQFF. The chain combines TRBV7-6 with TRBJ2-1; 13 bases align to TRBD2. Germline loops: CDR1 SGHVS, CDR2 FNYEAQ. The CDR3 length is 16 residues.

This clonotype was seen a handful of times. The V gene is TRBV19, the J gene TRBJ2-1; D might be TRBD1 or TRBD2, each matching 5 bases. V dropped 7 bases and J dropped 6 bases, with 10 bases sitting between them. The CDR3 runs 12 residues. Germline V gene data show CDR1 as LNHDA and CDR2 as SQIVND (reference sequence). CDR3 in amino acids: CASTEGPNEQFF. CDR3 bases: TGTGCCAGTACCGAGGGACCCAATGAGCAGTTCTTC. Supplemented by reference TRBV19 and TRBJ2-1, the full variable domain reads DGGITQSPKYLFRKEGQNVTLSCEQNLNHDAMYWYRQDPGQGLRLIYYSQIVNDFQKGDIAEGYSVSREKKESFPLTVTSAQKNPTAFYLCASTEGPNEQFFGPGTRLTVL.

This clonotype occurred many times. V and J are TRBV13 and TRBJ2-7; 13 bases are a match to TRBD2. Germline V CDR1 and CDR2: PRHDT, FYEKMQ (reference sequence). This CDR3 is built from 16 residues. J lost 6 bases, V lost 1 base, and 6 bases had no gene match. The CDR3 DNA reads TGTGCCAGCAGCTTAGCTGGACTAGCGGGGGTTTCCGAGCAGTACTTC. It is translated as CASSLAGLAGVSEQYF. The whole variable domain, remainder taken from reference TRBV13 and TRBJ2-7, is AAGVIQSPRHLIKEKRETATLKCYPIPRHDTVYWYQQGPGQDPQFLISFYEKMQSDKGSIPDRFSAQQFSDYHSELNMSSLELGDSALYFCASSLAGLAGVSEQYFGPGTRLTVT.

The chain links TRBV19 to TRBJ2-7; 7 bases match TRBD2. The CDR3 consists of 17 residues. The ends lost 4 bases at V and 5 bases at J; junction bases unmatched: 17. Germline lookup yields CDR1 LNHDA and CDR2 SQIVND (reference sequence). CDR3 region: CASSKYGRGPAGDEQYF. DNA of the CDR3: TGTGCCAGTAGTAAGTATGGGAGGGGTCCGGCGGGCGACGAGCAGTACTTC.

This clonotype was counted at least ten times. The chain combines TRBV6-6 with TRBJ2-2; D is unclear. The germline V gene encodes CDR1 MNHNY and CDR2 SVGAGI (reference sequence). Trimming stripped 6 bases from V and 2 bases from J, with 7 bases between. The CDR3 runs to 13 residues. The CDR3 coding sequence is TGTGCCAGCAGCGGGTTTAACACCGGGGAGCTGTTTTTT. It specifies CASSGFNTGELFF.